Following are 11 T cell receptor beta chains from one sample sequenced in a study of blood T cell repertoires in COVID-19. Method: immunoSEQ multiplex PCR; TCRdb's copy keeps in-frame clones and lacks some. The profile shows a few hundred thousand clones, approximately 85% of them singletons. Sequencing input: PBMCs or T cells enriched from blood (not recorded which). The receptor source for this set is a woman between 45 and 65 years old who had recovered from COVID-19.

The chain carries TRBV13 and TRBJ1-1, with a weak D call TRBD1 (6 bases). CDR1 and CDR2 (germline): PRHDT, FYEKMQ (reference sequence). Trimming shortened V by 1 base and J by 7 bases, and 10 bases separated the two germline ends. The CDR3 extends over 13 amino acids. The CDR3 sequence: CASSLEAGVEAFF. CDR3 nucleotides: TGTGCCAGCAGCTTAGAGGCAGGGGTTGAAGCTTTCTTT.

This clone was picked up a small number of times. The chain is built from TRBV5-1 and TRBJ1-2; 8 nucleotides agree with TRBD1. CDR3 length: 15 residues. Per the germline V gene, CDR1 is SGHRS and CDR2 is YFSETQ. Germline trimming cut 4 bases from V and 7 bases from J; bases unmatched to any gene: 12. CDR3 sequence reads: CASSMTGEVWAGYTF. CDR3 bases: TGCGCCAGCAGCATGACAGGGGAAGTTTGGGCTGGCTACACCTTC.

The chain joins TRBV6-6 to TRBJ1-5; weak D call: TRBD1 (6 bases). Germline V gives CDR1 MNHNY, CDR2 SVGAGI (reference sequence). V lost 10 bases and J 4 bases, leaving 8 bases between the germline ends. The CDR3 totals 11 residues. The CDR3 spells CATRGNQPQHF. CDR3 sequence (DNA): TGTGCCACGAGGGGGAATCAGCCCCAGCATTTT.

V gene TRBV7-9 combines with J gene TRBJ1-1; TRBD1 is a possible D gene (6 bases). This CDR3 is built from 14 residues. Germline V gene lookup returns CDR1 SEHNR and CDR2 FQNEAQ (reference sequence). V was shortened by 3 bases and J by 1 base, with 9 bases between the two germline ends. The CDR3 here is CASSFTGKNTEAFF. DNA of the CDR3: TGTGCCAGCAGCTTTACAGGGAAGAACACTGAAGCTTTCTTT.

V is TRBV19 and J is TRBJ2-5; D is possibly TRBD2 (6 bases). The CDR3 contains 16 residues. Germline CDR1 reads LNHDA; CDR2 reads SQIVND (reference sequence). Trimming removed 6 bases from V and 4 bases from J, with 21 bases in between. The CDR3 spells CASSSPRRGWLETQYF. The CDR3 DNA follows: TGTGCCAGTAGCTCCCCTCGCCGGGGGTGGTTAGAGACCCAGTACTTC. The complete variable domain, with remaining parts taken from reference TRBV19 and TRBJ2-5, reads DGGITQSPKYLFRKEGQNVTLSCEQNLNHDAMYWYRQDPGQGLRLIYYSQIVNDFQKGDIAEGYSVSREKKESFPLTVTSAQKNPTAFYLCASSSPRRGWLETQYFGPGTRLLVL.

This clone was detected only a few times. J is TRBJ1-6 and V is TRBV28, with D possibly matching TRBD1 (5 bases). The V gene's germline CDR1 is MDHEN and CDR2 SYDVKM. CDR3 size: 16 residues. V lost 10 bases to trimming and J lost 3 bases, with 19 bases between them. The CDR3 reads CATQQESFYYNSPLHF. The CDR3 region has the DNA TGTGCCACCCAACAGGAAAGCTTCTACTATAATTCACCCCTCCACTTT. Filled out from reference TRBV28 and TRBJ1-6, the complete variable domain reads DVKVTQSSRYLVKRTGEKVFLECVQDMDHENMFWYRQDPGLGLRLIYFSYDVKMKEKGDIPEGYSVSREKKERFSLILESASTNQTSMYLCATQQESFYYNSPLHFGNGTRLTVT.

The V call is TRBV9, the J call TRBJ2-3; a possible D gene is TRBD2 (5 bases). CDR3 length: 15 amino acids. V lost 0 bases to trimming and J lost 3 bases, with 11 bases between them. Germline loops: CDR1 SGDLS, CDR2 YYNGEE. CDR3: CASSVGGSRTDTQYF. The CDR3 DNA is TGTGCCAGCAGCGTAGGTGGGAGTAGGACAGATACGCAGTATTTT.

The chain joins TRBV27 to TRBJ2-5; 8 bases align to TRBD1. The ends lost 3 bases at V and 4 bases at J; junction bases unmatched: 13. CDR1 and CDR2 from the germline V gene are MNHEY and SMNVEV (reference sequence). This CDR3 spans 17 amino acids. This chain's CDR3 is CASSFSGGWALGETQYF. Here the CDR3 DNA reads TGTGCCAGCAGTTTCTCAGGGGGCTGGGCTTTGGGAGAGACCCAGTACTTC.

The chain recombines TRBV5-1 with TRBJ2-3, with D possibly being TRBD2 (5 bases). CDR1 is SGHRS, CDR2 YFSETQ, per germline. CDR3 length: 14 amino acids. V was pared by 0 bases and J by 5 bases, with 10 bases between. CDR3 DNA sequence: TGCGCCAGCAGCTTGGCTTTGGGAGAAGATACGCAGTATTTT. Translation: CASSLALGEDTQYF.

The chain carries TRBV2 and TRBJ1-6; no firm D call. V was trimmed by 5 bases and J by 7 bases, leaving 9 bases between them. CDR1 is SNHLY and CDR2 is FYNNEI in the germline V gene. CDR3 length equals 13 residues. CDR3 in amino acids: CASSKEVNSPLHF. For the CDR3, the DNA is TGTGCCAGCAGTAAGGAGGTGAATTCACCCCTCCACTTT.

The chain uses TRBV3-1 (or the pseudogene TRBV3-2) and TRBJ1-1; weak D call: TRBD1 (6 bases). Trimming removed 2 bases at V and 6 bases at J, with 25 bases between. The CDR3 totals 18 residues. CDR1 is LGHDT, CDR2 YNNKEL, per germline (reference sequence). CDR3: CASSQPAATGKGDPEAFF. The CDR3 DNA reads TGTGCCAGCAGCCAACCGGCGGCCACAGGTAAGGGGGACCCTGAAGCTTTCTTT.